This TCR beta chain was documented in a study of monozygotic twins with inflammatory bowel disease. General study results and limits: Individual T cell subtypes were not distinguishable. For repertoire similarity, concordant twins did not differ from discordant twins, possibly because power was limited.

Details on this clonotype: Antigen specificity is unknown.

The germline gives CDR1 MDHEN, CDR2 SYDVKM. The CDR3 is 15 amino acids. A 6-nucleotide sample barcode was carried by the UMIs, which template switching added. No DNA is given; TCRdb re-called the 5' RACE reads and lists each CDR3 protein once. This listing includes fewer than 400,000 distinct CDR3 sequences. V gene TRBV28 combines with J gene TRBJ1-4; TCRdb's D call of TRBD1 is untestable without DNA. The receptor's source is a human donor with ulcerative colitis or Crohn's disease, or a healthy co-twin of an affected twin (not recorded which). The specimen sequenced was blood. This CDR3 reads CASSPTGTGNEKLFF.